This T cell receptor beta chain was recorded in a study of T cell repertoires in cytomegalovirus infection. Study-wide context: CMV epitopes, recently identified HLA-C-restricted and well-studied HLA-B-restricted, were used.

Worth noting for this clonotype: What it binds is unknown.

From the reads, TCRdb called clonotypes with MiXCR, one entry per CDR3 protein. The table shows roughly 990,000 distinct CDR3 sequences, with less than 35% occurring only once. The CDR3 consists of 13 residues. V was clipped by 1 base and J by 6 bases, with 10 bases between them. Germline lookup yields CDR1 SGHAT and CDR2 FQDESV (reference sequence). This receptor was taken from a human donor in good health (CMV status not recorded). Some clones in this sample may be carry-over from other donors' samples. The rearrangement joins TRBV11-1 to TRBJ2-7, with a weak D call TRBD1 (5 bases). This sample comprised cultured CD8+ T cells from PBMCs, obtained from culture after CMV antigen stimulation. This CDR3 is CASSLGMGLEQYV. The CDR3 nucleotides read TGTGCCAGCAGCTTAGGGATGGGGCTCGAGCAGTACGTC.